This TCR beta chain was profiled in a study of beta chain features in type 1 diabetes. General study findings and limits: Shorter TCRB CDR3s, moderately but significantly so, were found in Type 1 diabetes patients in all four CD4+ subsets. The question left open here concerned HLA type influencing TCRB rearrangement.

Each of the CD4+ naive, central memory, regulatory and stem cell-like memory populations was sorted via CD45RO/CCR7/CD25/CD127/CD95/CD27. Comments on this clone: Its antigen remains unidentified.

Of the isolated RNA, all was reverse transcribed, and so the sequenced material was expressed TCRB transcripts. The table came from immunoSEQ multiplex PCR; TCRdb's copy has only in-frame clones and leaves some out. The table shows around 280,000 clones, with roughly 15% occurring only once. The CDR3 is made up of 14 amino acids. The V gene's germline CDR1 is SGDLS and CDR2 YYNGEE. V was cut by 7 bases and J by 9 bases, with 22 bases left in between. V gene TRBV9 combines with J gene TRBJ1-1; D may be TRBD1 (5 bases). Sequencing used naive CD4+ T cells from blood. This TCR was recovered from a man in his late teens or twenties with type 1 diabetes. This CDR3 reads CASDGGEKRGKAFF. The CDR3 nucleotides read TGTGCCAGCGACGGGGGGGAGAAACGCGGCAAAGCTTTCTTT.